The 14 T cell receptor beta chains given below trace back to one sample, sequenced in a study of molecular identifiers for immune sequencing clone quantification. TCRdb reprocessed the PCR reads with MiXCR, giving one entry per CDR3 protein. The table records 40,000 to 65,000 distinct CDR3 sequences, approximately 34% of them present only once. The sequenced sample consisted of naive CD8+ T cells from blood, with Jurkat cell RNA spiked in. Subset: FACS-sorted CD8+CD4-CCR7+CD45RA+ naive T cells. Receptors were obtained from a human donor in good health. Some libraries in this study had Jurkat cell RNA spiked in.

V and J are TRBV20-1 and TRBJ2-2; D gene ambiguous. Between the trimmed V and J ends, which lost 7 bases and 5 bases, there was a span of 8 bases. The CDR3 is 11 amino acids. Germline V gives CDR1 DFQATT, CDR2 SNEGSKA (reference sequence). CDR3 sequence: CSGHRTGELFF. The CDR3 DNA sequence: TGCAGTGGTCACCGAACCGGGGAGCTGTTTTTT.

The gene calls are TRBV6-2 or TRBV6-3 and TRBJ2-7; TRBD1 matches at 7 bases. The CDR3 has 11 residues. Germline V gene data show CDR1 as MNHEY and CDR2 as SVGEGT. The V and J ends lost 7 bases and 4 bases, in that order; junction bases with no gene match: 1. The chain's CDR3 is CASNRGYEQYF. The CDR3 DNA follows: TGTGCCAGCAACAGGGGTTACGAGCAGTACTTC.

This clonotype showed up many times. The CDR3 DNA is TGTGCCAGCAGCGGAACCCGGGAACCACTTCCATACAATGAGCAGTTCTTC. It encodes CASSGTREPLPYNEQFF. The chain recombines TRBV7-9 with TRBJ2-1; a possible D gene is TRBD2 (5 bases). Germline-derived CDR1 and CDR2 are SEHNR and FQNEAQ (reference sequence). The CDR3 length is 17 residues. Trimming stripped 5 bases from V and 4 bases from J, with 21 bases between.

Worth noting for this clonotype: A clone one base away is much larger, so this may be a read error. The V and J genes are TRBV28 and TRBJ1-5, with a weak D call TRBD1 (5 bases). CDR1 and CDR2 (germline): MDHEN, SYDVKM. The CDR3 contains 12 residues. Trimming took off 3 bases at V and 7 bases at J, with 7 bases between the two ends. The CDR3 sequence is CASSFWGQPQHF. CDR3 coding DNA: TGTGCCAGCAGTTTTTGGGGGCAGCCCCAGCATTTT.

The V and J genes are TRBV5-5 and TRBJ2-7; a possible D gene is TRBD1 (6 bases). Trimming took off 2 bases at V and 5 bases at J, with 8 bases between the two ends. Germline values: CDR1 SGHKS, CDR2 YYEKEE (reference sequence). The CDR3 has 12 amino acids. The CDR3 loop is CASSFSGDEQYF. CDR3 DNA sequence: TGTGCCAGCAGCTTTTCAGGGGACGAGCAGTACTTC. The full variable domain, completed using reference TRBV5-5 and TRBJ2-7, is DAGVTQSPTHLIKTRGQQVTLRCSPISGHKSVSWYQQVLGQGPQFIFQYYEKEERGRGNFPDRFSARQFPNYSSELNVNALLLGDSALYLCASSFSGDEQYFGPGTRLTVT.

This clonotype was seen many times. This chain links TRBV9 with TRBJ2-3; no reliable D call. The V end lost 2 bases, the J end lost 4 bases, and 8 bases lay between the germline ends. Germline CDR1 is SGDLS and CDR2 is YYNGEE. CDR3 length: 13 amino acids. The CDR3: CASSVGYSDTQYF. For the CDR3, the DNA is TGTGCCAGCAGCGTGGGCTATTCAGATACGCAGTATTTT.

This clonotype appeared a single time. This chain connects TRBV11-2 to TRBJ1-5, with D maybe TRBD1 (6 bases). Germline assignment: CDR1 SGHAT and CDR2 FQNNGV. V gave up 1 base and J gave up 3 bases, with 10 bases separating them. The CDR3 is made up of 15 amino acids. The CDR3 region is CASSLGTVNNQPQHF. CDR3 DNA sequence: TGTGCCAGCAGCTTAGGGACAGTAAACAATCAGCCCCAGCATTTT.

This clonotype has only a few counts. The chain recombines TRBV10-3 with TRBJ2-3; 14 bases map to TRBD2. In germline, CDR1 is ENHRY, CDR2 SYGVKD. The CDR3 contains 16 residues. The V gene end was trimmed by 4 bases and the J gene end by 4 bases; junction bases not matched to a gene: 4. The CDR3 sequence: CAISVRGLAGADTQYF. Here the CDR3 DNA reads TGTGCCATCAGTGTGAGGGGACTAGCGGGAGCAGATACGCAGTATTTT.

The count of this clonotype is one. An end of the junction differs from the germline gene, which may be a read error. V gene TRBV7-2 combines with J gene TRBJ2-5; 10 bases align to TRBD2. The CDR3 covers 16 residues. Germline assignment: CDR1 SGHTA and CDR2 FQGNSA. The CDR3 sequence is CASSPGLAELGEPQYF. CDR3 in DNA: TGTGCCAGCAGCCCAGGACTAGCGGAGCTGGGAGAGCCCCAGTACTTC.

This clonotype has only one observation. This clone may be a read error of a much larger clone one base away. The rearrangement links TRBV28 to TRBJ2-7; unclear D gene. Trimming left V 6 bases short and J 2 bases short, with 11 bases between. The CDR3 contains 13 residues. Germline V gene sequence: CDR1 MDHEN, CDR2 SYDVKM. CDR3 loop: CASRLDVPYEQYF. The CDR3 DNA sequence: TGTGCCAGCAGGTTAGATGTTCCCTACGAGCAGTACTTC.

This clonotype was counted a few times. The V gene is TRBV2, the J gene TRBJ1-1, with D hard to call. Germline CDR1 and CDR2: SNHLY and FYNNEI. The V gene lost 2 bases and the J gene lost 2 bases, with 12 bases spanning the gap. This CDR3 region has 15 residues. As DNA, the CDR3 is TGTGCCAGCAGTGAAAGAAGAGGGTTAAACACTGAAGCTTTCTTT. This gives the protein CASSERRGLNTEAFF. The variable domain in full, completed from reference TRBV2 and TRBJ1-1, reads EPEVTQTPSHQVTQMGQEVILRCVPISNHLYFYWYRQILGQKVEFLVSFYNNEISEKSEIFDDQFSVERPDGSNFTLKIRSTKLEDSAMYFCASSERRGLNTEAFFGQGTRLTVV.

Turning to this clonotype: A much larger clone lies one base from this, so it may be a read error. CDR3 nucleotides: TGTGCCAGCAGCTCCAATCCGGGACTAGCCAACGAGCAGTACTTC. Translation gives CASSSNPGLANEQYF. This chain joins TRBV7-2 and TRBJ2-7, with 9 bases lining up with TRBD2. The germline gives CDR1 SGHTA, CDR2 FQGNSA. V lost 4 bases, J lost 5 bases, and 9 bases stayed unmatched. This CDR3 has 15 residues.

As for this clonotype: Relative to the germline gene, one junction end is altered; a read error may explain this. The chain combines TRBV20-1 with TRBJ2-5, with 14 positions matching TRBD2. The CDR3 runs 20 residues. Germline CDR1 is DFQATT and CDR2 is SNEGSKA (reference sequence). The CDR3: CSASPDLGLAGVADPETQNF. The CDR3 nucleotides are TGCAGTGCTAGCCCAGACTTGGGACTAGCGGGAGTCGCAGACCCAGAGACCCAGAACTTC.

The chain joins TRBV11-2 to TRBJ2-7; possible D gene TRBD2, 5 bases. The CDR3 contains 14 residues. Trimming cost V 5 bases and J 2 bases, with 13 bases left between them. CDR1 is SGHAT and CDR2 is FQNNGV in the germline V gene. DNA of the CDR3: TGTGCCAGCAGCCCGCCGAGAGGGCCCTACGAGCAGTACTTC. This gives the protein CASSPPRGPYEQYF.